The next 18 T cell receptor beta chains were all read from a single sample in a study of cytomegalovirus exposure and HLA in healthy donors. PCR involved 60 Vbeta and 13 Jbeta primers. Measured with immunoSEQ multiplex PCR; TCRdb has only the in-frame clones, and not every one. The sample lists under 200,000 clones; around 84% were seen once. The sequenced sample consisted of PBMCs. Every receptor here comes from a male donor in good health and CMV-seropositive.

The chain carries TRBV7-9 and TRBJ1-1; D is unclear. Trimming shortened V by 5 bases and J by 0 bases, and 10 bases separated the two germline ends. This CDR3 has 14 amino acids. The germline V gene has CDR1 SEHNR and CDR2 FQNEAQ (reference sequence). The CDR3 DNA reads as TGTGCCAGCAGCCCCGAGAACCTGAACACTGAAGCTTTCTTT. This gives the protein CASSPENLNTEAFF.

This sequence joins TRBV5-8 and TRBJ2-2, with D tentatively TRBD1 (5 bases). Germline CDR1 reads SGHTS; CDR2 reads YDEGEE. V lost 3 bases and J lost 4, with 16 bases in between. This CDR3 is 16 amino acids long. CDR3 protein: CASSSPRTQLTGELFF. The CDR3 bases are TGTGCCAGCAGCTCCCCGAGGACACAACTCACCGGGGAGCTGTTTTTT.

The rearrangement links TRBV2 to TRBJ1-2; TRBD1 matches at 7 bases. This CDR3 comprises 14 residues. The germline V gene has CDR1 SNHLY and CDR2 FYNNEI. The J segment lost 6 bases and the V segment lost 7 bases, leaving 11 bases of the junction unmatched. In DNA, the CDR3 is TGTGCCAGCACTATTCTCCGACAGGGCGATGGCTACACCTTC. Protein: CASTILRQGDGYTF.

With regard to this clone: In the same sample, other DNA sequences code for this CDR3. The chain combines TRBV7-9 with TRBJ2-1, with 7 bases identical to TRBD2. V gave up 4 bases and J gave up 3 bases; unmatched junction bases: 3. Per the germline V gene, CDR1 is SEHNR and CDR2 is FQNEAQ (reference sequence). CDR3 length equals 14 residues. The CDR3 nucleotides read TGTGCCAGCAGCTCAGCGGGGAGCTACAATGAGCAGTTCTTC. This codes for CASSSAGSYNEQFF.

This clone was found a few times. The rearrangement links TRBV5-4 to TRBJ1-1; no clear D gene. CDR3 size: 13 residues. V lost 3 bases and J lost 3, with 9 bases in between. The V gene's germline CDR1 is SGHNT and CDR2 YYREEE (reference sequence). CDR3 sequence reads: CASSSTRYTEAFF. CDR3 bases: TGTGCCAGCAGCTCAACTCGCTACACTGAAGCTTTCTTT.

V is TRBV5-1 and J is TRBJ2-3; 10 bases are a match to TRBD2. The CDR3 contains 17 residues. Germline assignment: CDR1 SGHRS and CDR2 YFSETQ. Trimming removed 0 bases from V and 0 bases from J; junction bases left unmatched: 4. The CDR3 nucleotides are TGCGCCAGCAGCTTGGGAGGACTAGCGGCTAGCACAGATACGCAGTATTTT. It encodes CASSLGGLAASTDTQYF.

The rearrangement uses TRBV4-3 and TRBJ2-2; 10 bases fit TRBD2. J gave up 3 bases and V 0 bases, and 4 bases lay outside the gene matches. CDR3 size: 17 residues. Germline V CDR1 and CDR2: LGHNA, YSLEER. The CDR3 DNA is TGCGCCAGCAGCCAAGACGTAGGACTAGCGGACACCGGGGAGCTGTTTTTT. Translation gives CASSQDVGLADTGELFF.

The gene calls are TRBV6-6 and TRBJ1-2; the D is unclear. Germline V lookup: CDR1 MNHNY, CDR2 SVGAGI (reference sequence). CDR3 length: 15 amino acids. The V end lost 0 bases, the J end lost 7 bases, and 15 bases lay between the germline ends. CDR3 region: CASSYSTAPGGGYTF. CDR3 DNA sequence: TGTGCCAGCAGTTACTCGACGGCCCCCGGAGGTGGCTACACCTTC.

This sequence joins TRBV4-1 and TRBJ1-5, with D unresolved. The CDR3 extends over 17 amino acids. Trimming left V 1 base short and J 4 bases short, with 17 bases between. Germline V lookup: CDR1 MGHRA, CDR2 YSYEKL. The CDR3: CASSQGYASGLNQPQHF. CDR3 nucleotide sequence: TGCGCCAGCAGCCAAGGATATGCCAGTGGGCTTAATCAGCCCCAGCATTTT.

This chain connects TRBV19 to TRBJ2-7; 13 bases align to TRBD2. Germline CDR1 and CDR2: LNHDA and SQIVND (reference sequence). CDR3 length: 16 residues. The trim removed 6 bases at V and 6 bases at J, leaving 11 bases unmatched. The chain's CDR3 is CASSAGGTSGNIEQYF. The CDR3 DNA sequence: TGTGCCAGTAGCGCCGGGGGGACTAGCGGGAACATCGAGCAGTACTTC.

As DNA, the CDR3 is TGTGCCAGCAGCTCCCTACAGGGGGCGGGCGGGGAGCTGTTTTTT. Protein sequence: CASSSLQGAGGELFF. V and J are TRBV9 and TRBJ2-2; TRBD1 matches at 9 bases. After removal of 4 bases from V and 7 bases from J, the junction contained 8 bases not matched to a gene. CDR3 length equals 15 residues. The germline V gene has CDR1 SGDLS and CDR2 YYNGEE.

A word on this clone: The germline gene is not matched at one end of the junction; a read error may be the cause. The DNA of the CDR3 is TGTGCCAGCAGCTTGGGAGGGCGCGGATACGTGCAGTACTTC. Protein product: CASSLGGRGYVQYF. J is TRBJ2-7 and V is TRBV5-4; a weak D match, TRBD2 (5 bases). The CDR3 has 14 amino acids. CDR1 is SGHNT and CDR2 is YYREEE in the germline V gene (reference sequence).

On this clone itself: Relative to the germline gene, one junction end is altered; a read error may explain this. The chain employs TRBV28 and TRBJ2-7, with D perhaps matching TRBD1 (6 bases). CDR3 length: 14 amino acids. Germline values: CDR1 MDHEN, CDR2 SYDVKM. The CDR3 DNA is TGTGCCAGCAATTTATCGGACAGAAATAACGAGCAGTACTTC. Translation: CASNLSDRNNEQYF.

This chain joins TRBV30 and TRBJ1-2; D not resolved. This CDR3 is 14 amino acids long. The germline CDR1 and CDR2 sequences are GTSNPN and SVGIG (reference sequence). V dropped 6 bases and J dropped 0 bases, with 14 bases sitting between them. The CDR3 DNA follows: TGTGCCTGCCCCATGGGAGTTTCTAACTATGGCTACACCTTC. It translates to CACPMGVSNYGYTF.

The rearrangement uses TRBV7-2 and TRBJ2-7; 7 nucleotides match TRBD1. V was clipped by 5 bases and J by 0 bases; unmatched bases: 7. Germline CDR1 and CDR2: SGHTA and FQGNSA. This CDR3 is built from 15 residues. In DNA form, the CDR3 reads TGTGCCAGCAGCCCGGAGGACAGGAGCTCCTACGAGCAGTACTTC. As protein: CASSPEDRSSYEQYF.

The chain joins TRBV18 to TRBJ2-1; 11 nucleotides align to TRBD2. V trimming: 3 bases; J trimming: 10 bases; junction bases outside the gene matches: 5. CDR1 is KGHSH, CDR2 LQKENI, per germline. This CDR3 region has 14 residues. The CDR3 nucleotides read TGTGCCAGCTCACCCGGGACTAGCGGCTACGAGCAGTTCTTC. Amino acids: CASSPGTSGYEQFF.

V is TRBV28 and J is TRBJ1-3; D gene uncertain. V shed 6 bases and J shed 4 bases, with 22 bases lying between them. This CDR3 region has 17 residues. The V gene's germline CDR1 is MDHEN and CDR2 SYDVKM. This chain's CDR3 is CASSLSSGGMAGNTIYF. CDR3 DNA sequence: TGTGCCAGCAGCCTCTCTTCGGGAGGCATGGCGGGAAACACCATATATTTT.

This CDR3 is CASSLGREVGHQPQHF. The CDR3 nucleotides read TGTGCCAGCAGCTTGGGCCGGGAGGTCGGTCATCAGCCCCAGCATTTT. The chain is built from TRBV5-7 and TRBJ1-5; D call uncertain. TRBV5-7 is given ORF status, its function remaining uncertain. CDR3 length equals 16 residues. The V end lost 0 bases, the J end lost 5 bases, and 15 bases lay between the germline ends.